This entry features one TCR beta chain sequence. The record originates from a study of control samples from healthy donors and cancer patients. Data came from immunoSEQ multiplex PCR; TCRdb stores just in-frame clones and leaves some out. In the table there are around 120,000 clones, more than 70% of which are singletons. This sequence was found in a man aged 60-69 years in good health. Sequencing was done on a sample of blood.

CDR3 in DNA: TGTGCCTGGAGGACAGGGGGCTCGGTGCCTAATGAAAAACTGTTTTTT. It translates to CAWRTGGSVPNEKLFF. The chain carries TRBV30 and TRBJ1-4, with 10 bases fitting TRBD1. There are 16 residues in the CDR3. V lost 3 bases, J lost 3 bases, and 7 bases stayed unmatched. Germline V gene data show CDR1 as GTSNPN and CDR2 as SVGIG (reference sequence). The whole variable domain, remainder taken from reference TRBV30 and TRBJ1-4, is SQTIHQWPATLVQPVGSPLSLECTVEGTSNPNLYWYRQAAGRGLQLLFYSVGIGQISSEVPQNLSASRPQDRQFILSSKKLLLSDSGFYLCAWRTGGSVPNEKLFFGSGTQLSVL.